Following are 28 T cell receptor beta chains from one sample sequenced in a study of T cells in Graves' hyperthyroidism and ophthalmopathy (dated by TCRdb to between 2019 and 2020). The protocol used for the library was multiplex PCR. Reads for this sample came from an Illumina HiSeq 2000. The TCR beta CDR3 regions were amplified from RNA transcripts. A first-round RT-PCR of the TCR CDR3 used the HTBI primer set with the Qiagen OneStep RT-PCR kit. TCRdb reprocessing: public reads trimmed at Q25 with fastp, clones called with MiXCR, in-frame beta chains kept. A single entry per CDR3 protein holds the most common genes and DNA from its merged rows. The sample data list under 200,000 distinct CDR3 sequences, and around 8.9% of these were observed just once. The top ten clones comprise more than 20% of the sample. The sequencing input was blood. The receptors shown here come from a woman younger than 30 with Graves' hyperthyroidism that later progressed to Graves' ophthalmopathy.

This clonotype was observed at least ten times. The CDR3 DNA follows: TGTGCCAGCAGACTGGACAGGGTGGACATTCAGTACTTC. Translated: CASRLDRVDIQYF. The V and J genes are TRBV6-1 and TRBJ2-4, with 8 bases lining up with TRBD1. Germline CDR1 MNHNS, CDR2 SASEGT. Germline trimming cut 6 bases from V and 8 bases from J; bases unmatched to any gene: 6. CDR3 length equals 13 residues.

The chain joins TRBV11-2 to TRBJ2-7, with 7 bases lining up with TRBD2. The CDR3 has 20 residues. Germline CDR1 SGHAT, CDR2 FQNNGV. V lost 5 bases to trimming and J lost 3 bases; unmatched junction nucleotides: 25. CDR3 sequence: CASSPPFSGVGGRFRYEQYF. Written as DNA, the CDR3 is TGTGCCAGCAGCCCACCCTTTTCTGGAGTAGGCGGGAGATTCCGCTACGAGCAGTACTTC. The full variable domain, its missing parts supplied by reference TRBV11-2 and TRBJ2-7, is EAGVAQSPRYKIIEKRQSVAFWCNPISGHATLYWYQQILGQGPKLLIQFQNNGVVDDSQLPKDRFSAERLKGVDSTLKIQPAKLEDSAVYLCASSPPFSGVGGRFRYEQYFGPGTRLTVT.

Points on this clonotype: A much larger clone differs from this one at a single base, so this may be a read error. In this CDR3 the conserved last residue, phenylalanine or tryptophan, is missing, so a read error is likely. The V and J genes are TRBV9 and TRBJ2-7, with D possibly matching TRBD2 (6 bases). In germline, CDR1 is SGDLS, CDR2 YYNGEE. The V gene lost 0 bases and the J gene lost 0 bases, with 10 bases spanning the gap. This CDR3 comprises 15 residues. The CDR3 spells CASSVGGLSSYEQYY. For the CDR3, the DNA is TGTGCCAGCAGCGTAGGGGGACTGTCCTCCTACGAGCAGTACTAC.

Ten or more counts support this clonotype. V gene TRBV6-1 combines with J gene TRBJ1-1; 7 bases align to TRBD1. CDR3 size: 12 residues. V shed 5 bases, J shed 7 bases, and the junction held 4 bases outside the gene matches. Germline lookup yields CDR1 MNHNS and CDR2 SASEGT. The chain's CDR3 is CASSSRQGEAFF. The CDR3 coding sequence is TGTGCCAGCAGTTCCCGACAGGGTGAAGCTTTCTTT.

The chain links TRBV12-3 or TRBV12-4 to TRBJ2-7, with 10 bases that match TRBD1. The CDR3 loop spans 15 amino acids. J lost 5 bases, V lost 1 base, and 5 bases had no gene match. CDR3 bases: TGTGCCAGCAGTTTAGAGCGGGACAGGGGCGACGAGCAGTACTTC. Translated: CASSLERDRGDEQYF.

The table lists this clonotype with many counts. This chain uses TRBV24-1 with TRBJ2-7; D remains ambiguous. V was trimmed by 6 bases and J by 2 bases, leaving 10 bases between them. The germline gives CDR1 KGHDR, CDR2 SFDVKD. The CDR3 contains 13 residues. The CDR3 is CATSKADTYEQYF. CDR3 DNA sequence: TGTGCCACCAGTAAGGCAGACACCTACGAGCAGTACTTC.

In its sample, this clonotype was seen many times. One junction end disagrees with the germline gene, perhaps due to a read error. This chain connects TRBV12-3 or TRBV12-4 to TRBJ2-7; tentatively, D is TRBD1 (5 bases). This CDR3 contains 15 residues. CDR3 sequence reads: CASSLSPTTGYGQYF. The CDR3 DNA reads TGTGCCAGCAGTTTATCCCCAACTACAGGCTACGGGCAGTACTTC.

This clonotype showed up just a few times. The chain couples TRBV7-8 to TRBJ2-2; 14 bases align to TRBD2. V lost 4 bases, J lost 8 bases, and 6 bases stayed unmatched. Germline-derived CDR1 and CDR2 are SGHVS and FQNEAQ. The CDR3 is made up of 16 amino acids. As DNA, the CDR3 is TGTGCCAGCAGCTCGACTAGCGGGGGGGTATCTGGGGAGCTGTTTTTT. Its protein product is CASSSTSGGVSGELFF.

This clonotype was detected ten times or more. The chain recombines TRBV28 with TRBJ2-2, with D possibly TRBD2 on 6 matching bases. The germline CDR1 and CDR2 sequences are MDHEN and SYDVKM. Trimming took off 5 bases at V and 0 bases at J, with 13 bases between the two ends. This CDR3 comprises 16 residues. This CDR3 reads CASSPLGLTNTGELFF. Here the CDR3 DNA reads TGTGCCAGCAGTCCGCTCGGACTAACGAACACCGGGGAGCTGTTTTTT.

This clonotype was observed at least ten times. The V call is TRBV12-3 or TRBV12-4, the J call TRBJ1-1; tentative D call: TRBD1 (6 bases). The CDR3 consists of 14 residues. V was shortened by 3 bases and J by 0 bases, with 8 bases between the two germline ends. As DNA, the CDR3 is TGTGCCAGCAGTTTTTCAGGGGTGAACACTGAAGCTTTCTTT. Encoded protein: CASSFSGVNTEAFF.

Note on this clonotype: Given a much more abundant clone one base away, this may be a read error. This chain joins TRBV19 and TRBJ2-1; 8 bases map to TRBD1. The CDR3 runs to 16 residues. Germline trimming cut 4 bases from V and 3 bases from J; bases unmatched to any gene: 8. CDR1 is LNHDA, CDR2 SQIVND, per germline (reference sequence). CDR3 sequence (DNA): TGTGCCAGTAGTACGACCTTAGGGACAGGCTACAATGAGCAGTTCTTC. Amino acids: CASSTTLGTGYNEQFF. The entire variable domain, with the rest obtained from reference TRBV19 and TRBJ2-1, is as follows: DGGITQSPKYLFRKEGQNVTLSCEQNLNHDAMYWYRQDPGQGLRLIYYSQIVNDFQKGDIAEGYSVSREKKESFPLTVTSAQKNPTAFYLCASSTTLGTGYNEQFFGPGTRLTVL.

The chain has TRBV9 and TRBJ2-1; 8 bases agree with TRBD2. This CDR3 comprises 13 residues. CDR1 and CDR2 from the germline V gene are SGDLS and YYNGEE. V dropped 4 bases and J dropped 9; count of bases not matched to a gene: 6. The CDR3 loop reads CASSREGGVEQFF. The CDR3 DNA reads as TGTGCCAGCAGCCGGGAGGGGGGCGTTGAGCAGTTCTTC.

This clonotype occurred many times. The gene calls are TRBV28 and TRBJ2-3; 12 bases map to TRBD1. The germline V gene has CDR1 MDHEN and CDR2 SYDVKM. Trimming removed 9 bases from V and 7 bases from J; junction bases left unmatched: 11. This CDR3 contains 15 residues. CDR3 nucleotide sequence: TGTGCCAGTAGCCGGGACAGGGGGCGTTTGTATACGCAGTATTTT. This sequence encodes CASSRDRGRLYTQYF. Based on the CDR3 plus reference TRBV28 and TRBJ2-3, the full variable domain is DVKVTQSSRYLVKRTGEKVFLECVQDMDHENMFWYRQDPGLGLRLIYFSYDVKMKEKGDIPEGYSVSREKKERFSLILESASTNQTSMYLCASSRDRGRLYTQYFGPGTRLTVL.

The table lists this clonotype with many counts. The rearrangement links TRBV6-2 or TRBV6-3 to TRBJ2-7; 8 bases line up with TRBD2. With V trimmed by 0 bases and J by 6 bases, 10 bases remained unmatched. Germline values: CDR1 MNHEY, CDR2 SVGEGT. This CDR3 spans 16 amino acids. The DNA for the CDR3 is TGTGCCAGCAGTTACTCCCCTAGGACTAGCTGGGGCGAGCAGTACTTC. Its translation: CASSYSPRTSWGEQYF.

This clonotype was counted ten times or more. V is TRBV6-2 or TRBV6-3 and J is TRBJ2-3, with a tentative D call TRBD2 (5 bases). The CDR3 spans 13 residues. Per the germline V gene, CDR1 is MNHEY and CDR2 is SVGEGT. Trimming pared 5 bases from V and 5 bases from J, leaving 11 bases between. CDR3 residues: CASSRVSGDTQYF. Written as DNA, the CDR3 is TGTGCCAGCAGTCGAGTAAGCGGAGATACGCAGTATTTT.

This clonotype was recorded many times. The genes are TRBV12-3 or TRBV12-4 and TRBJ2-3; maybe TRBD1 (6 bases). V was pared by 6 bases and J by 2 bases, with 21 bases between. This CDR3 has 17 residues. CDR3 sequence: CASRYGLGGFTTDTQYF. The CDR3 region has the DNA TGTGCCAGCAGATACGGATTAGGGGGATTTACCACAGATACGCAGTATTTT.

In this sample, this clonotype turned up a few times. The final CDR3 position lacks the conserved phenylalanine or tryptophan, pointing to a likely read error. The chain combines TRBV5-1 with TRBJ1-2, with TRBD1 matching over 7 bases. The CDR3 runs to 13 residues. CDR1 is SGHRS and CDR2 is YFSETQ in the germline V gene. V was clipped by 7 bases and J by 6 bases; unmatched bases: 9. Here the CDR3 reads CASPDRVRDGYTL. CDR3 DNA sequence: TGCGCCAGCCCCGACAGGGTTAGAGATGGCTACACCCTC.

This clonotype was counted ten times or more. The chain employs TRBV2 and TRBJ2-1; unclear D gene. V was shortened by 6 bases and J by 2 bases, with 17 bases between the two germline ends. The CDR3 totals 16 residues. Germline V gene sequence: CDR1 SNHLY, CDR2 FYNNEI. CDR3 residues: CASSDILALAYNEQFF. The CDR3 DNA sequence: TGTGCCAGCAGCGACATTTTAGCCCTCGCCTACAATGAGCAGTTCTTC.

This clonotype was detected many times. A much more abundant neighbour one base away suggests this may be a read error. This sequence joins TRBV12-3 or TRBV12-4 and TRBJ1-1; possibly TRBD1 for D (6 bases). This CDR3 spans 13 amino acids. With 5 bases removed from V and 4 bases from J, the gap between germline ends came to 11 bases. This chain's CDR3 is CASSRGQSTEAFF. The CDR3, as DNA: TGTGCCAGCAGTCGGGGGCAGAGCACTGAAGCTTTCTTT.

This clonotype occurred many times. CDR3 DNA sequence: TGTGCCAGCAGTGAACTCAGGGGAAATCAGCCCCAGCATTTT. It is translated as CASSELRGNQPQHF. V is TRBV2 and J is TRBJ1-5; D possibly corresponds to TRBD1 (6 bases). The CDR3 sequence is 14 residues long. Per the germline V gene, CDR1 is SNHLY and CDR2 is FYNNEI. Trimming removed 2 bases from V and 4 bases from J, with 9 bases in between.

The chain recombines TRBV4-2 with TRBJ1-3; D gene ambiguous. CDR1 is LGHNA, CDR2 YNFKEQ, per germline. Trimming removed 0 bases from V and 2 bases from J, with 11 bases in between. CDR3 length equals 16 residues. CDR3 in amino acids: CASSQDLGIPGNTIYF. As DNA, the CDR3 is TGTGCCAGCAGCCAAGATCTGGGAATCCCTGGAAACACCATATATTTT.

This clonotype was counted many times. The chain uses TRBV20-1 and TRBJ2-7; D perhaps matches TRBD1 (5 bases). CDR1 and CDR2 (germline): DFQATT, SNEGSKA (reference sequence). The CDR3 extends over 16 amino acids. Trimming removed 3 bases from V and 0 bases from J, with 18 bases in between. The CDR3, as DNA: TGCAGTGCTAGCCATTCGACAGTGACGAGCTCCTACGAGCAGTACTTC. Translating gives CSASHSTVTSSYEQYF.

The table lists this clonotype with many counts. The chain couples TRBV28 to TRBJ1-5, with D perhaps TRBD1 (6 bases). Germline CDR1 MDHEN, CDR2 SYDVKM. The CDR3 extends over 18 amino acids. Deletions cut 5 bases from V and 1 base from J, with 21 bases between. CDR3 bases: TGTGCCAGCAGTGTCGGACAGTATCGCCGCCTCAGCAATCAGCCCCAGCATTTT. As protein: CASSVGQYRRLSNQPQHF.

The chain has TRBV12-3 or TRBV12-4 and TRBJ1-1; 7 nucleotides agree with TRBD1. CDR3 length: 16 amino acids. The J segment lost 6 bases and the V segment lost 6 bases, leaving 16 bases of the junction unmatched. The CDR3 bases are TGTGCCAGCAGCCCTTGGGGGCCAGGGGGGAGCGCTGAAGCTTTCTTT. It yields the protein CASSPWGPGGSAEAFF.

This clonotype was detected a few times. The V gene is TRBV5-6, the J gene TRBJ2-7, with D tentatively TRBD1 or TRBD2 (5 bases each). The CDR3 is made up of 13 amino acids. Germline V gene data show CDR1 as SGHDT and CDR2 as YYEEEE. Trimming stripped 5 bases from V and 0 bases from J, with 9 bases between. The CDR3 reads CASRSGGSYEQYF. The CDR3 DNA is TGTGCCAGCAGGTCTGGGGGCTCCTACGAGCAGTACTTC.

This clonotype appeared many times. This chain joins TRBV7-2 and TRBJ1-2, with D unclear. Germline assignment: CDR1 SGHTA and CDR2 FQGNSA. The V end was cut by 5 bases, the J end by 8 bases, with 15 bases between. This CDR3 is 13 amino acids long. The CDR3 DNA reads as TGTGCCAGCAGCCTCCAGGCACAAGGCGGCTACACCTTC. Translated, it gives CASSLQAQGGYTF.

This clonotype has ten or more counts. The J gene is TRBJ1-5, the V gene TRBV28, with D perhaps matching TRBD1 (5 bases). CDR1 and CDR2 (germline): MDHEN, SYDVKM. V was clipped by 6 bases and J by 6 bases, with 15 bases between them. The CDR3 covers 14 residues. CDR3 protein: CASSLGPQGQPQHF. The CDR3 bases are TGTGCCAGCAGCCTCGGACCGCAGGGTCAGCCCCAGCATTTT.

This clonotype has ten or more counts. The chain employs TRBV7-8 and TRBJ2-7; tentative D call: TRBD2 (5 bases). This CDR3 spans 13 amino acids. The V gene lost 5 bases and the J gene lost 7 bases, with 15 bases spanning the gap. Per germline, CDR1 SGHVS and CDR2 FQNEAQ. In DNA, the CDR3 is TGTGCCAGCAGCAAACGAAGCGGCGCGGAGCAGTACTTC. It is translated as CASSKRSGAEQYF.